The 6 T cell receptor beta chains presented below share a single source sample, sequenced in a study of cytomegalovirus exposure and HLA in healthy donors. The PCR had 60 Vbeta and 13 Jbeta primers. Assay: immunoSEQ multiplex PCR; the TCRdb copy retains only in-frame clones and omits some. The sample gives some 200,000 clones, around 83% of which show up once; 5.5% to 7% is in the top ten. The sequencing input was PBMCs. These receptors were obtained from a woman between 50 and 59 years old in good health and CMV-seropositive.

The gene calls are TRBV18 and TRBJ1-5, with 11 positions matching TRBD1. Germline V gives CDR1 KGHSH, CDR2 LQKENI. The CDR3 consists of 15 residues. The V gene end was trimmed by 6 bases and the J gene end by 4 bases; junction bases not matched to a gene: 5. Here the CDR3 DNA reads TGTGCCAGCTCGCGCGGGACAGGGGGGAATCAGCCCCAGCATTTT. Translating gives CASSRGTGGNQPQHF.

The chain employs TRBV7-2 and TRBJ2-3, with 8 bases identical to TRBD1. CDR3 size: 16 residues. Germline loops: CDR1 SGHTA, CDR2 FQGNSA. The ends lost 5 bases at V and 4 bases at J; junction bases unmatched: 11. The CDR3 DNA reads TGTGCCAGCAGCGCACGGACAGGGAGTATAGCAGATACGCAGTATTTT. Translation gives CASSARTGSIADTQYF.

This clone appeared once. This sequence joins TRBV28 and TRBJ2-7, with D tentatively TRBD1 (7 bases). The CDR3 has 14 residues. Trimming pared 6 bases from V and 1 base from J, leaving 13 bases between. Germline CDR1 and CDR2: MDHEN and SYDVKM. The CDR3 region has the DNA TGTGCCAGCAGCTTCCAGGGGGGTTCCTACGAGCAGTACTTC. This codes for CASSFQGGSYEQYF.

The chain combines TRBV27 with TRBJ2-7, with D unclear. Germline lookup yields CDR1 MNHEY and CDR2 SMNVEV (reference sequence). The CDR3 totals 15 residues. Trimming cost V 2 bases and J 0 bases, with 11 bases left between them. This CDR3 is CASSLIPRISYEQYF. Written as DNA, the CDR3 is TGTGCCAGCAGTTTAATCCCCAGAATCTCCTACGAGCAGTACTTC.

As for this clone: Germline is not matched at one junction end, which may reflect a read error. The chain combines TRBV7-9 with TRBJ2-2; TRBD2 agrees at 7 bases. CDR1 and CDR2 from the germline V gene are SEHNR and FQNEAQ (reference sequence). This CDR3 region has 16 residues. The CDR3 loop reads CSSTLRETSFTGELFF. Here the CDR3 DNA reads TGTTCCAGCACCCTGAGAGAGACTAGCTTTACCGGGGAGCTGTTTTTT.

This chain uses TRBV5-1 with TRBJ2-4; 7 bases agree with TRBD1. After removal of 8 bases from V and 5 bases from J, the junction contained 7 bases not matched to a gene. CDR3 length: 13 amino acids. The germline V gene has CDR1 SGHRS and CDR2 YFSETQ. Here the CDR3 reads CASTTGKENIQYF. For the CDR3, the DNA is TGCGCCAGTACGACAGGGAAGGAAAACATTCAGTACTTC. Supplemented by reference TRBV5-1 and TRBJ2-4, the full variable domain reads KAGVTQTPRYLIKTRGQQVTLSCSPISGHRSVSWYQQTPGQGLQFLFEYFSETQRNKGNFPGRFSGRQFSNSRSEMNVSTLELGDSALYLCASTTGKENIQYFGAGTRLSVL.